Below, one TCR beta chain is given with its context. This sample is part of a study of Ad26.COV2.S vaccination and SARS-CoV-2 variants. The method was immunoSEQ multiplex PCR; TCRdb's version includes in-frame clones alone and lacks a portion of them. The table has about 480,000 clones, approximately 88% seen once. The germline V gene has CDR1 DFQATT and CDR2 SNEGSKA (reference sequence). The ends were cut back, 3 bases at V and 4 bases at J, with 8 bases in the middle. The CDR3 contains 12 residues. Treatment of the sample: some 20 received Ad26.COV2.S at low or high dose, single or two shots; several received placebo; per-sample allocation not given. Day 63 following the first vaccine or placebo injection was when the samples were taken.

The source of this sequence is a person between 18 and 65 years old who received the Ad26.COV2.S COVID-19 vaccine or a placebo. Source: peripheral blood, taken in a trial of Ad26.COV2.S vaccine versus placebo. V is TRBV20-1 and J is TRBJ2-3; D is ambiguous. This CDR3 is CSASPSADTQYF. CDR3 DNA sequence: TGCAGTGCTAGTCCTAGTGCAGATACGCAGTATTTT.